The rows below give T cell receptor beta chains drawn from one sample of a study of blood T cell repertoires in COVID-19. TCRdb's table, derived via immunoSEQ multiplex PCR, lists solely in-frame clones and lacks some. The repertoire holds some 200,000 clones, with 80% to 90% as singletons. Sample: peripheral blood. The receptors derive from a man aged 45-65 years who had recovered from COVID-19. Both conserved end residues are part of each CDR3. A D gene is named only where the DNA matches it firmly. Size tells how often a clone was seen (once, few, many) or the class of an expanded clone, and some rows leave it out.

d_call clone_size j_call v_call cdr3_nt cdr3_aa
TRBD2 NA TRBJ2-1 TRBV27 TGTGCCAGCAGTCCACGCCTCTGGACTAGCGGGAGTAATGAGCAGTTCTTC CASSPRLWTSGSNEQFF
NA NA TRBJ1-6 TRBV5-1 TGCGCCAGCAGCTTGGACGGAGTCGCCCTCCACTTT CASSLDGVALHF
NA once TRBJ2-7 TRBV28 TGTGCCAGCAGTTTGGCTCCCTCCTACGAGCAGTACTTC CASSLAPSYEQYF
NA NA TRBJ1-2 TRBV20-1 TGCAGTGCTAGTGTCTTCTTGATCCGGTCAGGAGGCTACACCTTC CSASVFLIRSGGYTF
NA NA TRBJ2-5 TRBV18 TGTGCCAGCTCACCCGGTAGCGGACAAGAGACCCAGTACTTC CASSPGSGQETQYF
NA NA TRBJ2-5 TRBV3-1/TRBV3-2 TGTGCCAGCAGCCATCTCGCCTGGGGCAGGCCCTGGGAGACCCAGTACTTC CASSHLAWGRPWETQYF
NA NA TRBJ2-3 TRBV14 TGTGCCAGCAGCCGGTCTCTCGGAGTTAGCACAGATACGCAGTATTTT CASSRSLGVSTDTQYF
NA NA TRBJ2-2 TRBV19 TGTGCCAGTACCCCCTCGGGGTCGGGGGAGCTGTTTTTT CASTPSGSGELFF
TRBD1 NA TRBJ2-2 TRBV3-1/TRBV3-2 TGTGCCAGCAGCCACGGGACAGAGGCCAGCGCAAGAGGGGCCGGGGAGCTGTTTTTT CASSHGTEASARGAGELFF
NA once TRBJ1-2 TRBV6-5 TGTGCCAGCAGTTACTCAAGGGACTGGAACTATGGCTACACCTTC CASSYSRDWNYGYTF
TRBD2 once TRBJ2-1 TRBV6-4 TGTGCCAGCAGGACGACTAGCGGGCCCTACAATGAGCAGTTCTTC CASRTTSGPYNEQFF
TRBD1 NA TRBJ2-4 TRBV7-2 TGTGCCAGCAGCTCAGACAGGGGAATGGCCAAAAACATTCAGTACTTC CASSSDRGMAKNIQYF